The 24 T cell receptor beta chains given below trace back to one sample, sequenced in a study of regulatory T cells in long-lasting Graves disease. Time point denoted: newly diagnosed GD, antithyroid drugs for less than 3 months. TCR sequences were obtained from RNA taken from PBMCs. According to the study, TCR beta libraries were built with iRepertoire HTBI primers and CDR3-region Arm-PCR. TCRdb re-called the multiplex PCR reads with MiXCR, one entry per CDR3 protein. The sample includes roughly 520,000 distinct CDR3 sequences, more than 10% of them seen just once. The same sample was also studied in work on T cells in Graves' hyperthyroidism and ophthalmopathy.

This sample comprised peripheral blood mononuclear cells (PBMCs), obtained at new diagnosis, from a patient treated with antithyroid drugs. The receptor source for this set is a woman between 25 and 40 years old with Graves disease.

This clonotype showed up many times. J is TRBJ2-5 and V is TRBV20-1; 7 bases line up with TRBD2. The germline CDR1 and CDR2 sequences are DFQATT and SNEGSKA (reference sequence). J gave up 5 bases and V 5 bases, and 14 bases lay outside the gene matches. The CDR3 extends over 15 amino acids. The chain's CDR3 is CSAGTLPGGGETQYF. For the CDR3, the DNA is TGCAGTGCTGGTACCCTGCCGGGGGGTGGTGAGACCCAGTACTTC.

This clonotype appeared many times. DNA for the CDR3: TGCAGCGTTGAACCCGCAGTGGGGACAGGTCAAGAGACCCAGTACTTC. This encodes CSVEPAVGTGQETQYF. The rearrangement links TRBV29-1 to TRBJ2-5, with 8 nucleotides matching TRBD1. The J segment lost 2 bases and the V segment lost 2 bases, leaving 10 bases of the junction unmatched. The CDR3 loop spans 16 amino acids. CDR1 and CDR2 from the germline V gene are SQVTM and ANQGSEA.

This clonotype was counted ten times or more. The chain employs TRBV20-1 and TRBJ2-1, with 13 positions matching TRBD2. The germline V gene has CDR1 DFQATT and CDR2 SNEGSKA (reference sequence). The CDR3 covers 18 residues. V gave up 2 bases and J gave up 1 base; unmatched junction bases: 8. This CDR3 is CSARWGTSGTGSYNEQFF. The CDR3 DNA follows: TGCAGTGCTAGATGGGGGACTAGCGGGACTGGGTCCTACAATGAGCAGTTCTTC.

This clonotype was seen at least ten times. V usage is TRBV20-1 and J usage is TRBJ2-7, with D possibly being TRBD1 or TRBD2 (5 bases each). This CDR3 is 13 amino acids long. The V end was cut by 1 base, the J end by 2 bases, with 9 bases between. Germline assignment: CDR1 DFQATT and CDR2 SNEGSKA (reference sequence). CDR3 region: CSARGGVTYEQYF. CDR3 nucleotides: TGCAGTGCTAGAGGAGGGGTCACCTACGAGCAGTACTTC.

This clonotype was counted at least ten times. V and J are TRBV20-1 and TRBJ2-1; maybe TRBD2 (6 bases). The CDR3 runs to 14 residues. Trimming pared 3 bases from V and 6 bases from J, leaving 15 bases between. Germline lookup yields CDR1 DFQATT and CDR2 SNEGSKA (reference sequence). The CDR3 spells CSASASTGGNEQFF. Here the CDR3 DNA reads TGCAGTGCTAGCGCCTCAACCGGGGGCAATGAGCAGTTCTTC.

This clonotype has a count of ten or more. CDR3 residues: CAWRGGREKLFF. Here the CDR3 DNA reads TGTGCCTGGAGAGGAGGCCGTGAAAAACTGTTTTTT. The chain joins TRBV30 to TRBJ1-4; D gene ambiguous. CDR1 GTSNPN and CDR2 SVGIG come from the germline V gene (reference sequence). V was clipped by 3 bases and J by 7 bases, with 9 bases between them. This CDR3 spans 12 amino acids.

This clonotype appeared many times. The chain carries TRBV3-1 and TRBJ2-3; D might be TRBD2 (5 bases). There are 15 residues in the CDR3. The V gene lost 0 bases and the J gene lost 6 bases, with 13 bases spanning the gap. The germline gives CDR1 LGHDT, CDR2 YNNKEL (reference sequence). The CDR3 region is CASSQDTSGMDTQYF. CDR3 nucleotide sequence: TGTGCCAGCAGCCAAGATACGTCGGGAATGGATACGCAGTATTTT.

This clonotype was observed many times. The gene calls are TRBV24-1 and TRBJ2-1; D gene unclear. CDR3 size: 13 residues. The V end lost 2 bases, the J end lost 9 bases, and 10 bases lay between the germline ends. Germline loops: CDR1 KGHDR, CDR2 SFDVKD. CDR3 amino acids: CATSDSRNLEQFF. DNA of the CDR3: TGTGCCACCAGTGATTCCCGGAACCTTGAGCAGTTCTTC.

The V and J genes are TRBV19 and TRBJ1-5; TRBD1 aligns across 12 bases. The V and J ends lost 5 bases and 0 bases, in that order; junction bases with no gene match: 11. CDR1 LNHDA and CDR2 SQIVND come from the germline V gene (reference sequence). The CDR3 sequence is 19 residues long. Written as DNA, the CDR3 is TGTGCCAGTAGTCCCAGGGACAGGGGGCTCGCGGGTAGCAATCAGCCCCAGCATTTT. Translated: CASSPRDRGLAGSNQPQHF.

This clonotype was observed at least ten times. J is TRBJ2-3 and V is TRBV6-2 or TRBV6-3; perhaps TRBD2 as D (6 bases). Germline loops: CDR1 MNHEY, CDR2 SVGEGT. Between the trimmed V and J ends, which lost 5 bases and 0 bases, there was a span of 15 bases. This CDR3 is built from 16 residues. CDR3 loop: CASSKRRDLSTDTQYF. The CDR3 region has the DNA TGTGCCAGCAGTAAACGGAGGGACCTGAGCACAGATACGCAGTATTTT.

This clonotype showed up many times. The chain carries TRBV6-2 or TRBV6-3 and TRBJ1-1, with D maybe TRBD1 (5 bases). Germline V gene data show CDR1 as MNHEY and CDR2 as SVGEGT. V shed 8 bases and J shed 3 bases, with 10 bases lying between them. CDR3 length: 12 amino acids. CDR3 in DNA: TGTGCCAGCTACAGGTCACACACTGAAGCTTTCTTT. It translates to CASYRSHTEAFF.

This clonotype was counted many times. The rearrangement links TRBV29-1 to TRBJ1-1; D is ambiguous. CDR3 size: 14 residues. The V gene lost 5 bases and the J gene lost 1 base, with 14 bases spanning the gap. CDR1 is SQVTM, CDR2 ANQGSEA, per germline. Here the CDR3 DNA reads TGCAGCGTTTCTAGGACGGCCGGGAACACTGAAGCTTTCTTT. Translated, it gives CSVSRTAGNTEAFF.

This clonotype has just a few counts. This chain joins TRBV7-8 and TRBJ2-7, with D unclear. V shed 5 bases and J shed 1 base, with 12 bases lying between them. Germline loops: CDR1 SGHVS, CDR2 FQNEAQ. The CDR3 loop spans 14 amino acids. CDR3: CASSPNVNSYEQYF. The DNA of the CDR3 is TGTGCCAGCAGCCCCAATGTGAATTCCTACGAGCAGTACTTC.

This clonotype was counted ten times or more. The chain recombines TRBV24-1 with TRBJ2-1; TRBD1 matches 7 bases. Losses at the gene ends were 3 bases for V and 3 bases for J; bases not matched to a gene: 7. CDR3 length: 16 residues. The germline V gene encodes CDR1 KGHDR and CDR2 SFDVKD. CDR3 sequence reads: CATSDPDRDRYNEQFF. The CDR3 DNA sequence: TGTGCCACCAGTGATCCAGACAGGGATCGCTACAATGAGCAGTTCTTC.

The chain recombines TRBV5-5 with TRBJ1-6; weak D call: TRBD1 (5 bases). V was pared by 3 bases and J by 3 bases, with 25 bases between. This CDR3 has 20 amino acids. Germline-derived CDR1 and CDR2 are SGHKS and YYEKEE (reference sequence). Here the CDR3 reads CASSSSLLPSGTFYNSPLHF. As DNA, the CDR3 is TGTGCCAGCAGCTCGTCACTGCTCCCTTCCGGGACCTTCTATAATTCACCCCTCCACTTT.

The chain is built from TRBV3-1 and TRBJ1-1; D might be TRBD1 (5 bases). The germline V gene encodes CDR1 LGHDT and CDR2 YNNKEL (reference sequence). V dropped 4 bases and J dropped 3 bases, with 12 bases sitting between them. The CDR3 is made up of 14 amino acids. For the CDR3, the DNA is TGTGCCAGCAGCCGGGGACTTAGGGACACTGAAGCTTTCTTT. This translates into CASSRGLRDTEAFF. The full variable domain, rest sourced from reference TRBV3-1 and TRBJ1-1, is DTAVSQTPKYLVTQMGNDKSIKCEQNLGHDTMYWYKQDSKKFLKIMFSYNNKELIINETVPNRFSPKSPDKAHLNLHINSLELGDSAVYFCASSRGLRDTEAFFGQGTRLTVV.

This clonotype has at least ten counts. V usage is TRBV18 and J usage is TRBJ1-3; 8 bases map to TRBD1. V lost 5 bases and J lost 0; bases outside the gene matches: 9. The CDR3 spans 17 residues. CDR1 is KGHSH, CDR2 LQKENI, per germline. For the CDR3, the DNA is TGTGCCAGCTCAGCTCAGACAGGGGCCGACTCTGGAAACACCATATATTTT. Amino acids: CASSAQTGADSGNTIYF.

On this clonotype itself: The junction does not match germline at one end; this may be a read error. J is TRBJ1-4 and V is TRBV7-2; weak D call: TRBD1 (6 bases). Germline V gives CDR1 SGHTA, CDR2 FQGNSA. This CDR3 comprises 13 residues. As DNA, the CDR3 is TGTGCTCCGTTGGGGACATGGGGGGAAAAACTGTCTTTT. Protein product: CAPLGTWGEKLSF. The full variable domain, completed using reference TRBV7-2 and TRBJ1-4, is GAGVSQSPSNKVTEKGKDVELRCDPISGHTALYWYRQSLGQGLEFLIYFQGNSAPDKSGLPSDRFSAERTGGSVSTLTIQRTQQEDSAVYLCAPLGTWGEKLSFGSGTQLSVL.

At least ten counts were recorded for this clonotype. The V call is TRBV20-1, the J call TRBJ2-1; 7 bases are shared with TRBD2. Germline lookup yields CDR1 DFQATT and CDR2 SNEGSKA (reference sequence). The V segment lost 5 bases and the J segment 4 bases; nucleotides outside the gene matches: 11. The CDR3 extends over 15 amino acids. The CDR3 coding sequence is TGCAGTGCTTTCCTTCCTAGCGGATCGTACAATGAGCAGTTCTTC. Encoded protein: CSAFLPSGSYNEQFF.

The chain combines TRBV12-3 or TRBV12-4 with TRBJ1-3; possible D gene TRBD1, 5 bases. Trimming pared 2 bases from V and 8 bases from J, leaving 16 bases between. This CDR3 spans 15 amino acids. The CDR3 DNA is TGTGCCAGCAGTTTACTGGGGGGGTGGCGTGACACCATATATTTT. Its protein product is CASSLLGGWRDTIYF.

Concerning this clonotype: A much bigger clone sits one base away, suggesting this may be a read error. This chain connects TRBV2 to TRBJ2-1, with D maybe TRBD2 (5 bases). Trimming shortened V by 4 bases and J by 4 bases, and 8 bases separated the two germline ends. This CDR3 spans 13 amino acids. Germline assignment: CDR1 SNHLY and CDR2 FYNNEI. The CDR3 nucleotides are TGTGCCAGCAGTGGAACTAGTTACAATGAGCAGTTCTTC. Its translation: CASSGTSYNEQFF.

The chain links TRBV30 to TRBJ1-5; D is perhaps TRBD1 (5 bases). The CDR3 spans 15 residues. Trimming removed 2 bases from V and 5 bases from J, with 16 bases in between. Germline CDR1 GTSNPN, CDR2 SVGIG (reference sequence). The CDR3 DNA sequence: TGTGCCTGGAGTCGATTGGCAGGGAATGATCAGCCCCAGCATTTT. Translating gives CAWSRLAGNDQPQHF.

This clonotype was counted many times. The V call is TRBV6-5, the J call TRBJ2-7; TRBD2 might be the D (6 bases). V was pared by 5 bases and J by 4 bases, with 18 bases between. Germline CDR1 and CDR2: MNHEY and SVGAGI. This CDR3 comprises 15 residues. The CDR3 sequence: CASSNYGGVSYEQYF. CDR3 bases: TGTGCCAGCAGTAACTACGGGGGAGTATCATACGAGCAGTACTTC.

This clonotype was picked up many times. The CDR3 here is CASSDRGSEAFF. DNA for the CDR3: TGTGCCAGTAGTGACAGGGGGTCTGAAGCTTTCTTT. V usage is TRBV19 and J usage is TRBJ1-1; 9 bases map to TRBD1. CDR3 size: 12 residues. With V trimmed by 5 bases and J by 6 bases, 1 base remained unmatched. The germline gives CDR1 LNHDA, CDR2 SQIVND (reference sequence).